This is a list of T cell receptor beta chains from one sample in a study of early T cells in non-severe SARS-CoV-2 infection. Using its own MiXCR run on the 5' RACE reads, TCRdb lists one record per CDR3 protein. Of 70,000 to 95,000 distinct CDR3 sequences in the sample, 14% to 15% were seen once. Material: whole blood. The receptors were sampled from an adult who was a healthcare worker with PCR-confirmed SARS-CoV-2 infection or an uninfected control (not recorded which). Both conserved end residues are trimmed from each CDR3.

len	v_gene	CDR3aa
15	TRBV5-1	ASSLSLMTGSTDTQY
13	TRBV7-6	ASSSGDGRRYGYT
11	TRBV28	ASGMASYNEQF
9	TRBV6-6	AATGIYGYT
12	TRBV6-1	ASSRDYMNTEAF
15	TRBV11-1	ASSFPSRHEGYTEAF
14	TRBV6-6	ASSSGQGAQTDTQY
13	TRBV9	ASSVGGISNTEAF
11	TRBV10-2	ASYRHYTGELF
13	TRBV6-2/TRBV6-3	ASSYSGQGYNEQF
12	TRBV5-1	ASSSDGSNYGYT
11	TRBV20-1	SAVTRPNEKLF
12	TRBV29-1	SATPGGRQETQY
14	TRBV10-3	AISESSLTGRNIQY
13	TRBV6-2/TRBV6-3	ASSSGGAVNTEAF
15	TRBV19	ASTALWAQLGTGELF
11	TRBV29-1	SGLRDRYNEQF
12	TRBV7-9	ASSLDGFNSPLH
15	TRBV9	ASSTSPPGQGWNEQF
12	TRBV6-6	ASRPPGQGYEQF
12	TRBV6-1	ASRAGTGTDTQY
13	TRBV12-3/TRBV12-4	ASSLDQGAIDTQY
12	TRBV21-1	ASKDGPRNEKLF
14	TRBV7-2	ASSGGASSYNSPLH
14	TRBV12-3/TRBV12-4	ASRTDRTQGGNTIY
12	TRBV27	ASSKGTRGGELF
11	TRBV10-1	ASGRDGSEKLF
11	TRBV6-6	ASLQGGTGELF
14	TRBV5-1	ASSPGGGPKADTQY
14	TRBV14	ASSQDYYFANTEVF
11	TRBV7-3	ASSFTQSDTQY
13	TRBV14	ASSQERQVRRLQF
17	TRBV5-1	ASSSLPGGQLGRTDTQY
10	TRBV12-3/TRBV12-4	ASSFGRTGYT
12	TRBV20-1	SARGMGGSETQY
14	TRBV6-5	ASSPTRDGVSEKLF
13	TRBV29-1	SVESIFTSTDTQY